This entry features one T cell receptor beta chain sequence. Germline CDR1 MGHRA, CDR2 YSYEKL. This CDR3 contains 16 residues. The ends were cut back, 1 base at V and 7 bases at J, with 17 bases in the middle. TCRdb reprocessed the RT-PCR reads with MiXCR, giving one entry per CDR3 protein. The sample has about 700,000 distinct CDR3 sequences, 13% to 15% seen once. The origin of this receptor is a female donor in good health, serving as a healthy control. The material sequenced was memory CD4+ T cells from blood. The rearrangement links TRBV4-1 to TRBJ2-1; D not resolved. The CDR3 bases are TGCGCCAGCAGCCAAGGGCAAGGGCGCGGTCGGAATGAGCAGTTCTTC. It encodes CASSQGQGRGRNEQFF.